This entry concerns a single T cell receptor (beta chain). V lost 2 bases to trimming and J lost 2 bases; unmatched junction nucleotides: 9. Germline loops: CDR1 SGDLS, CDR2 YYNGEE. This CDR3 spans 18 amino acids. This sample was included in a study of blood T cell repertoires in COVID-19. Original data processing: Reference gene primer amplification yielded estimated nucleated cell counts. Data came from immunoSEQ multiplex PCR; TCRdb stores just in-frame clones and leaves some out. For V, J and clone size, that table is used; D and trimming come from the DNA. The profile covers about 310,000 clones, with around 87% appearing a single time and about 7.8% taken by the ten largest.

This receptor was identified in a woman in her fifties or sixties who had recovered from COVID-19. The sequenced sample was peripheral blood. The chain recombines TRBV9 with TRBJ2-5, with 13 bases identical to TRBD2. The CDR3 coding sequence is TGTGCCAGCAGCGTCGGGACTAGCGGGATGAAGGGTCAAGAGACCCAGTACTTC. As protein: CASSVGTSGMKGQETQYF.